A selection of T cell receptor beta chains follows, all from one sample in a study of vaccination effects on CD4 cells after COVID-19. Their antigen targets remain unknown. The protocol was immunoSEQ multiplex PCR, while the TCRdb copy is restricted to in-frame clones and leaves out a portion. The data hold about 73,000 clones, with around 67% observed a single time. Here the sequenced sample was CD4+ T cells from PBMCs cultured without peptide, taken after COVID-19 vaccination. The receptors shown here come from a human donor who received a COVID-19 vaccine. CDR3s leave out the opening cysteine and the closing phenylalanine or tryptophan. Each record gives: V gene, J gene, CDR3 protein.

TRBV11-1	TRBJ2-2	ASSPPTTNTGELF
TRBV6-2/TRBV6-3	TRBJ2-5	ASSYYETSGEETQY
TRBV5-1	TRBJ2-4	ASSTGLENIQY
TRBV5-4	TRBJ2-1	ASSLNNRGLQREQF
TRBV19	TRBJ1-2	ASSTPTKRRGYT
TRBV7-2	TRBJ1-1	ASSPAADSAEAF
TRBV10-2	TRBJ2-2	ASQRLAGGPNTGELF
TRBV5-4	TRBJ1-2	ASSSPGQGALRGYT
TRBV7-3	TRBJ1-6	ASSLQPGINSPLH
TRBV7-3	TRBJ2-3	ASSLTGQRDTQY
TRBV7-6	TRBJ2-3	ASSLGLAGADTQY
TRBV9	TRBJ2-3	ASRASILSTDTQY
TRBV10-1	TRBJ2-1	ASTTRHLGEQF
TRBV7-8	TRBJ2-2	ASSLRGGITGELF
TRBV9	TRBJ2-5	ASSVAGGLETQY
TRBV19	TRBJ1-1	ASSKGQVNTEAF
TRBV4-3	TRBJ1-3	ASSPEGARGNTIY
TRBV19	TRBJ1-2	ASSYRGRNYGYT
TRBV12-5	TRBJ1-2	ASGLVQGNYGYT
TRBV6-4	TRBJ1-1	ASRQRTGGTEAF
TRBV11-2	TRBJ2-3	ASRRGLAGDTDTQY
TRBV5-1	TRBJ2-3	ASSLVGQGRDTQY
TRBV5-4	TRBJ1-4	ASSSTGTGNEKLF
TRBV4-1	TRBJ2-2	ASSRDDRGDTGELF
TRBV12-3/TRBV12-4	TRBJ1-5	ASSPGGPQH
TRBV11-3	TRBJ2-6	ASSSGQGALGANVLT
TRBV7-9	TRBJ2-1	ASKAGGPLSSHEQF
TRBV20-1	TRBJ1-1	SASSQGYTEAF
TRBV30	TRBJ1-1	AWRQVNTEAF
TRBV5-4	TRBJ2-1	ASSSNPGGGSYNEQF
TRBV15	TRBJ1-2	ATSRVGYGYT
TRBV6-2/TRBV6-3	TRBJ1-5	ASSPRDRGFGQPQH
TRBV3-1/TRBV3-2	TRBJ1-2	ASSQVREGYT
TRBV7-9	TRBJ2-5	ASSYLGQGAETQY
TRBV18	TRBJ1-4	ASSPPLASNEKLF
TRBV7-9	TRBJ1-1	ASSLPINTEAF
TRBV7-2	TRBJ2-5	ASSARLAGEQETQY
TRBV27	TRBJ2-5	ASSFRAGGRQTQY
TRBV19	TRBJ1-2	ASSGYRAEFEGYT
TRBV29-1	TRBJ1-2	SVEDLRPTGYT
TRBV18	TRBJ2-3	ASSPLPAGARGDTQY
TRBV5-8	TRBJ2-2	ASSLLPGADTGELF